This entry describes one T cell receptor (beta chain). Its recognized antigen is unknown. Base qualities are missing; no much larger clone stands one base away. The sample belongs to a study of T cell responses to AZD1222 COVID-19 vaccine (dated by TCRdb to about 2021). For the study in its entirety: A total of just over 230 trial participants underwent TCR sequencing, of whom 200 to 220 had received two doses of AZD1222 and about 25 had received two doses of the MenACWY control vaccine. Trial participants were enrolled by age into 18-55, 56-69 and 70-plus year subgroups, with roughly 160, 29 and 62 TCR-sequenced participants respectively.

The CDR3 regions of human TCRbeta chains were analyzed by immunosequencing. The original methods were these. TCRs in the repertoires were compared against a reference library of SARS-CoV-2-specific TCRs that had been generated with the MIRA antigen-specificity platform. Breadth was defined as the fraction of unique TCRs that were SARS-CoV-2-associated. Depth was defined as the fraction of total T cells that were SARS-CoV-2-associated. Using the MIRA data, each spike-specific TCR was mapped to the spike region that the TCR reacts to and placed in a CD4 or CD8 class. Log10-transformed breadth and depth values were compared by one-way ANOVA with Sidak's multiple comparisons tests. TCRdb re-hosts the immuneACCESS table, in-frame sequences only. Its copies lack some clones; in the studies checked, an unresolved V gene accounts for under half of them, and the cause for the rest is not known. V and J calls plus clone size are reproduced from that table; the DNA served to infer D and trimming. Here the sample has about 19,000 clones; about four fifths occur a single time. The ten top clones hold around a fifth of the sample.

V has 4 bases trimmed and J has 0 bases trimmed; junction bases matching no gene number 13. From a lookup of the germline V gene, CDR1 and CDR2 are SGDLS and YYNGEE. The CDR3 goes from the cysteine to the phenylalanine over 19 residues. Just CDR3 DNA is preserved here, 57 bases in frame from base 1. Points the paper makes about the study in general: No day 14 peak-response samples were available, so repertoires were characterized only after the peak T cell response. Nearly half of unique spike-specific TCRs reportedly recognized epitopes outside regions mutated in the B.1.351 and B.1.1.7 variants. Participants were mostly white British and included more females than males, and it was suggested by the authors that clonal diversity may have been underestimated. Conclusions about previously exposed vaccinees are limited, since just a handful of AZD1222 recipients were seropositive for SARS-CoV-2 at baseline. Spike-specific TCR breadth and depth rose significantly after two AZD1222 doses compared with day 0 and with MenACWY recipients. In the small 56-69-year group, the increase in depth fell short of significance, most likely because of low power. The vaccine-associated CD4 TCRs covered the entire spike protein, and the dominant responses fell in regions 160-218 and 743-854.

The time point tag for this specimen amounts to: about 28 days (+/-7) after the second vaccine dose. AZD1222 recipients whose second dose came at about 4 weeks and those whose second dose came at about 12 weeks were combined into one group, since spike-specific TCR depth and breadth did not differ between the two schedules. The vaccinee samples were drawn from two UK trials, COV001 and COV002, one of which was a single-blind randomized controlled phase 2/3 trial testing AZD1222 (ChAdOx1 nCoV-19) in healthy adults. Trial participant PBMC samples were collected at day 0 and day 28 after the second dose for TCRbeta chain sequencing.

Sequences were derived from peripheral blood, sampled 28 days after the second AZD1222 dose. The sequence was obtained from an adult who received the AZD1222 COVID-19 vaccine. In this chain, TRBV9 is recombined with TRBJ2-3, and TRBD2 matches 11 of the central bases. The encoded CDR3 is CASSMRSGTSGASTDTQYF. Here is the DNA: TGTGCCAGCAGCATGAGGTCCGGGACTAGCGGAGCCAGCACAGATACGCAGTATTTT.